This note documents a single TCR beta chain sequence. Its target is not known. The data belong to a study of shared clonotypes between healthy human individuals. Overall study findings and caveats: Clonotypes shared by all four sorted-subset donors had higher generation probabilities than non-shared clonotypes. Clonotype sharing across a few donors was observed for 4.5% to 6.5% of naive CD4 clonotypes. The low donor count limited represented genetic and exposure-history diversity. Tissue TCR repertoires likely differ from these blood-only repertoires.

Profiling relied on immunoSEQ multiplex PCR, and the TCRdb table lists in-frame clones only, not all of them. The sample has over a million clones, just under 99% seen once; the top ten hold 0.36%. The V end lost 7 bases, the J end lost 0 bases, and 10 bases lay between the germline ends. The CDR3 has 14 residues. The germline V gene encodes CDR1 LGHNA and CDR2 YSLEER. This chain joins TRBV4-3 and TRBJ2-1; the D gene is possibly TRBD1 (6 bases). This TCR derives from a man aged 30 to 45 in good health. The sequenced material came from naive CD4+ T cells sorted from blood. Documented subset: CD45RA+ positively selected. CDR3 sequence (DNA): TGCGCCAGCAAGAGGGGGTCCTCCTACAATGAGCAGTTCTTC. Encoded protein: CASKRGSSYNEQFF.